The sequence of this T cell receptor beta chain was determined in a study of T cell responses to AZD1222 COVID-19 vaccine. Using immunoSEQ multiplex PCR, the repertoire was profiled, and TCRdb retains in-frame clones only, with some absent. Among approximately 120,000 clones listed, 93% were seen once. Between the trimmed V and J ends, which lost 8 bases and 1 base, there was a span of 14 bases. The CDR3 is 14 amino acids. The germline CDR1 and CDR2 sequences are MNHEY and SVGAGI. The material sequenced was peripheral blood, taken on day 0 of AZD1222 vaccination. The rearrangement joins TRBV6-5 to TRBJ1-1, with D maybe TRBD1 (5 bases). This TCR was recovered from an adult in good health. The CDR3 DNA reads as TGTGCCAGCGGGGGGGGACCGACGAACACTGAAGCTTTCTTT. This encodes CASGGGPTNTEAFF.